The entry that follows covers one T cell receptor (beta chain) sequence. Its antigen remains unidentified. Clones were read by immunoSEQ multiplex PCR, and TCRdb kept only the in-frame ones, dropping some. This repertoire shows about 160,000 clones, 94% found once; its top ten account for under 6%. This sample was taken from a study of T cell responses to AZD1222 COVID-19 vaccine. The CDR3 totals 11 residues. The V end was cut by 7 bases, the J end by 4 bases, with 5 bases between. Germline CDR1 and CDR2: MNHEY and SVGAGI. Second-dose intervals of approximately 4 or approximately 12 weeks were pooled. Study results and caveats: A mostly white British donor set with more females was recruited, and clonal diversity was possibly underestimated.

The clonotype originates from an adult who received the AZD1222 COVID-19 vaccine. This sequence joins TRBV6-5 and TRBJ2-1; D ambiguous. Sequencing used peripheral blood, obtained 28 days after the second AZD1222 dose. The CDR3 sequence is CASTGYNEQFF. The CDR3 DNA reads TGTGCCAGCACAGGTTACAATGAGCAGTTCTTC.